This T cell receptor (beta chain) was observed in a study of blood T cells in healthy people across ages. PCR was performed a second time for about 6 to 11 cycles using a sample-barcoded 5' primer and a J-beta primer mix. TCRdb re-derived calls from the 5' RACE reads in MiXCR, one entry per CDR3 protein. Of fewer than 600,000 distinct CDR3 sequences listed, over 25% are singletons. Findings and limits, study-wide: The donors' CMV status was not determined, possibly confounding changes in expanded clonotypes.

On this clonotype: What it recognizes is unknown.

Trimming pared 4 bases from V and 2 bases from J, leaving 8 bases between. The V gene's germline CDR1 is MGHDK and CDR2 SYGVNS. There are 13 residues in the CDR3. These data also formed part of another study, on T cells of mothers and their children. That source notes: Over 8.5 million TCR beta CDR3 reads were obtained from each mother, and about 3 million from each child. It was found that thymic selection shapes TCR recombination output similarly in related and unrelated pairs.

The clonotype originates from a boy aged 2 to 9 in good health. The V gene is TRBV25-1, the J gene TRBJ2-5; no clear D. The material sequenced was blood. The CDR3 bases are TGTGCCAGCAGTGCCACGGTACAAGAGACCCAGTACTTC. Translation: CASSATVQETQYF.